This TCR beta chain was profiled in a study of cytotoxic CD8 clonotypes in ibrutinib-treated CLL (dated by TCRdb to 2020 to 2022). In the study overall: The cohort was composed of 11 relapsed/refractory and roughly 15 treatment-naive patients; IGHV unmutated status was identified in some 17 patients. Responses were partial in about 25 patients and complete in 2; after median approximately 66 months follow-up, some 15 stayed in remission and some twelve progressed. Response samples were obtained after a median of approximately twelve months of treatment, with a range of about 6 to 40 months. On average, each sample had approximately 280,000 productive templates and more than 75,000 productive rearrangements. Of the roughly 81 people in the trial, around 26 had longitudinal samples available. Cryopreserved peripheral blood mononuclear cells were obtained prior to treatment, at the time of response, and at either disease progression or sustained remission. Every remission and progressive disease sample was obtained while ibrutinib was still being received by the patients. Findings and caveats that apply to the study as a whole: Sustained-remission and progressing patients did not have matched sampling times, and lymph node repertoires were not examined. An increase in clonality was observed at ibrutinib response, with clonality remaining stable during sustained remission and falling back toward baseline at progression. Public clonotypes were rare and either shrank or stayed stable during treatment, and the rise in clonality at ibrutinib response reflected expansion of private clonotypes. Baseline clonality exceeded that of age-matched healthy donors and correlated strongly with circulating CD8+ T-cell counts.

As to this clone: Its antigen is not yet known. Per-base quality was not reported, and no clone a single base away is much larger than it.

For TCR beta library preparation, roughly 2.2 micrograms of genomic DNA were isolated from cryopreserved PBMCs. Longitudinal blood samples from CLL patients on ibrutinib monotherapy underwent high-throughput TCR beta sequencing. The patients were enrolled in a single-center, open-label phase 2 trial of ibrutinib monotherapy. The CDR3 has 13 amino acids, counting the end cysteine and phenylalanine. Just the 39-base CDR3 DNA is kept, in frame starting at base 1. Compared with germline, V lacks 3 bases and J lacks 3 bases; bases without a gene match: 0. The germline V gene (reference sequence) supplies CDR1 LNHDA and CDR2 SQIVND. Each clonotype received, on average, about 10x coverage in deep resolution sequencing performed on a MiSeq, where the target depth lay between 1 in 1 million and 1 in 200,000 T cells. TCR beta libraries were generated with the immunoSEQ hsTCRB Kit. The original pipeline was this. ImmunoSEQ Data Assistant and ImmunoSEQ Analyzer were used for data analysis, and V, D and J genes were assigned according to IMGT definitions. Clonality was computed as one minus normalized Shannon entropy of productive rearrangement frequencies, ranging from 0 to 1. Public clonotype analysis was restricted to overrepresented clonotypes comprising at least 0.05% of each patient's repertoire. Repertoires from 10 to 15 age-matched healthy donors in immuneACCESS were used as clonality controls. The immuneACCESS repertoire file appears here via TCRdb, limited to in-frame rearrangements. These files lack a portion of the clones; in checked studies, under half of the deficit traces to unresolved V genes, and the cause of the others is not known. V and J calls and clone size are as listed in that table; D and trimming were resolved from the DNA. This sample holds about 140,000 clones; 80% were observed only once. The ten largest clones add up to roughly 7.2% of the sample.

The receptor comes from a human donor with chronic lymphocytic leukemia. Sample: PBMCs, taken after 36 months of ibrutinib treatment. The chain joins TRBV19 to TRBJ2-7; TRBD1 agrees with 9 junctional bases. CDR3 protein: CASSMGQGYEQYF. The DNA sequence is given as TGTGCCAGTAGTATGGGACAGGGCTACGAGCAGTACTTC.